The source of this TCR beta chain is a study of T cell responses to AZD1222 COVID-19 vaccine. A note on this clone: The antigen is undetermined.

Points from the study as a whole: With dominance at 160-218 and 743-854, vaccine-associated CD4 TCRs spanned spike. Only a handful of people who got AZD1222 tested seropositive at baseline. Donors were largely white British and mainly female; clonal diversity was possibly underestimated.

TCRdb's copy holds only in-frame clones and misses some; the assay was immunoSEQ multiplex PCR. The sample shows more than 110,000 clones, over 90% of them seen only once. This CDR3 has 15 residues. Looked up from germline, CDR1 is MNHEY and CDR2 is SVGAGI. J lost 3 bases, V lost 6 bases, and 8 bases had no gene match. Here the sequenced sample was peripheral blood, taken on day 0 of AZD1222 vaccination. This chain joins TRBV6-5 and TRBJ2-3; the match to TRBD2 covers 8 bases. This TCR was sampled from an adult in good health. For the CDR3, the DNA is TGTGCCAGCAGCCGGGGGACTAGTTTTACAGATACGCAGTATTTT. It encodes CASSRGTSFTDTQYF.